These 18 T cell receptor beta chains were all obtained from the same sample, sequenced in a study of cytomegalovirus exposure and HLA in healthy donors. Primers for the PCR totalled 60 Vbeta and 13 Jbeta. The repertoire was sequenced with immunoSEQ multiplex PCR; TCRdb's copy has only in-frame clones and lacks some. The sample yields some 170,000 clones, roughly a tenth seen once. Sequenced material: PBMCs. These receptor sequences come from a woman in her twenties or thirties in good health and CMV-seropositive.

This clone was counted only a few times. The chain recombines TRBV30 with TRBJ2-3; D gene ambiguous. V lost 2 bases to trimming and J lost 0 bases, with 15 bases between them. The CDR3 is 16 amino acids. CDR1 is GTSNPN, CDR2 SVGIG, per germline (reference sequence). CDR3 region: CAWSPFARSSTDTQYF. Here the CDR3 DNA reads TGTGCCTGGAGTCCTTTTGCGCGCTCTAGCACAGATACGCAGTATTTT.

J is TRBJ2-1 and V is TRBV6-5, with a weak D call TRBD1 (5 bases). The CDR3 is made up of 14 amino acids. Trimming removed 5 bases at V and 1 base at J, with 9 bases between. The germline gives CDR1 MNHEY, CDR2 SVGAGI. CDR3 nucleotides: TGTGCCAGCAGTAAGGACACGTCCTACAATGAGCAGTTCTTC. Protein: CASSKDTSYNEQFF.

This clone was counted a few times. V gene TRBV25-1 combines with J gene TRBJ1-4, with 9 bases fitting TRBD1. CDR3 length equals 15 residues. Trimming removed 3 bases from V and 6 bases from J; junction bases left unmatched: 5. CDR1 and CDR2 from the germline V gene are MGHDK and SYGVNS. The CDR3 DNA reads TGTGCCAGCAGTGATCCGGGACAGGGCTATGAAAAACTGTTTTTT. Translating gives CASSDPGQGYEKLFF.

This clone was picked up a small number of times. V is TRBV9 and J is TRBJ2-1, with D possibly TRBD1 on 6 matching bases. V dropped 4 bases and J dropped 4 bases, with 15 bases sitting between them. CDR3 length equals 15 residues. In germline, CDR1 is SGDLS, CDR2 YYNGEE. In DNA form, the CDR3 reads TGTGCCAGCAGCCCCAGACAGGACTTTTACAATGAGCAGTTCTTC. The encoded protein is CASSPRQDFYNEQFF.

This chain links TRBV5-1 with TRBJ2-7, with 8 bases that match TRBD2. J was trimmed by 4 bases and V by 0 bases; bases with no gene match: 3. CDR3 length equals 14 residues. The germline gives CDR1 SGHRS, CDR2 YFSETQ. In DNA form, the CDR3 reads TGCGCCAGCAGCTTGGGAGCGGGAGTGTACGAGCAGTACTTC. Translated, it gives CASSLGAGVYEQYF.

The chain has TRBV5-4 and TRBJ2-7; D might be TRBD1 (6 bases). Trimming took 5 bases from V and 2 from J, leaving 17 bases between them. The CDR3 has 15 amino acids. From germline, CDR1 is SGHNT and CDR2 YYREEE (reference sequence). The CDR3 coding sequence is TGTGCCAGCAGGGAACAGGGAAGGGAAGCCTACGAGCAGTACTTC. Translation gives CASREQGREAYEQYF.

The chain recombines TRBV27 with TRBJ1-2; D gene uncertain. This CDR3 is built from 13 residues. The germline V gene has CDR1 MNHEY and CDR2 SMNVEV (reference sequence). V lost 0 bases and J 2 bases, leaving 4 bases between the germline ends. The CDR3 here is CASSLSPNYGYTF. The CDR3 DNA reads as TGTGCCAGCAGTTTATCTCCGAACTATGGCTACACCTTC.

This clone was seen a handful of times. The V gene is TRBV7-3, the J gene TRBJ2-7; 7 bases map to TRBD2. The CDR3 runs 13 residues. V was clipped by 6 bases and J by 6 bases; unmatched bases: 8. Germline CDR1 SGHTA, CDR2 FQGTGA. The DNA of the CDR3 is TGTGCCAGCAGTCCCGGACTAGAGCTCGAGCAGTACTTC. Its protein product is CASSPGLELEQYF.

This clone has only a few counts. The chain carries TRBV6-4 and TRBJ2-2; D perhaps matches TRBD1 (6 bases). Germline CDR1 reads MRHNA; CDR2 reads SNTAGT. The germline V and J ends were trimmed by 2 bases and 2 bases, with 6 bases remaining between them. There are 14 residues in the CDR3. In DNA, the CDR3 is TGTGCCAGCAGTGACGGGACAAACACCGGGGAGCTGTTTTTT. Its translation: CASSDGTNTGELFF.

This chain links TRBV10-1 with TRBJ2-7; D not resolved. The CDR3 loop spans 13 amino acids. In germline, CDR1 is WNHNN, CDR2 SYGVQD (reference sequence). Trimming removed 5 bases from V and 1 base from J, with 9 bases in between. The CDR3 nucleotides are TGCGCCAGCAGTCCTCTAGAGTCCTACGAGCAGTACTTC. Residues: CASSPLESYEQYF.

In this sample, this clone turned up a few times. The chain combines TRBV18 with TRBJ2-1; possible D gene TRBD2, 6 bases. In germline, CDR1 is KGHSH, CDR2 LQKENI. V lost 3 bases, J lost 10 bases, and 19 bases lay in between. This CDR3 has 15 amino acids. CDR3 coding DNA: TGTGCCAGCTCACCGGTTACGGGAGTAAGCAGCGAGCAGTTCTTC. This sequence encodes CASSPVTGVSSEQFF.

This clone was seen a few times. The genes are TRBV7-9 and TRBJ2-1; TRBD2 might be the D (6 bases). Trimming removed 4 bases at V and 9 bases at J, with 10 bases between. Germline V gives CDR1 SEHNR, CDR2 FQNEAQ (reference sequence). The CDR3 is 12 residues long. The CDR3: CASSSLGLEQFF. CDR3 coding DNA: TGTGCCAGCAGCTCCCTGGGACTTGAGCAGTTCTTC.

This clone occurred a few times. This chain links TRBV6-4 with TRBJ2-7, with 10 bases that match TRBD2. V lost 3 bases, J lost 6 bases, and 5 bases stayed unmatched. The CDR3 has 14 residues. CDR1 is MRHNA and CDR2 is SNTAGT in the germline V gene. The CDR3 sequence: CASSEASGSGEQYF. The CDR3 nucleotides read TGTGCCAGCAGTGAGGCTAGCGGGAGTGGCGAGCAGTACTTC.

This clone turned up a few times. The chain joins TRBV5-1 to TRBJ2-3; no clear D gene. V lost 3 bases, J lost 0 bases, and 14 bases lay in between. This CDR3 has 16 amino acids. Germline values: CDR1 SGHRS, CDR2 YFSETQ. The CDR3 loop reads CASSSHGYESTDTQYF. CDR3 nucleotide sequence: TGCGCCAGCAGCTCCCACGGGTACGAGAGCACAGATACGCAGTATTTT.

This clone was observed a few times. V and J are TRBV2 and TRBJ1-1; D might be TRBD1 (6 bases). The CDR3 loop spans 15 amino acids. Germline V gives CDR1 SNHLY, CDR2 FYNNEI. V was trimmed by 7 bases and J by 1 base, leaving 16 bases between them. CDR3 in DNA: TGTGCCAGCATGATGGGGGGGACACCGAACACTGAAGCTTTCTTT. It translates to CASMMGGTPNTEAFF.

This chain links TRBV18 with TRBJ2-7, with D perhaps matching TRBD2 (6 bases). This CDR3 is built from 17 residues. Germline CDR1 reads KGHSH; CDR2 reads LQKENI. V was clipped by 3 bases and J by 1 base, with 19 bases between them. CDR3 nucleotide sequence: TGTGCCAGCTCACCCCGTTCTCCGGGACTGGCATCCTACGAGCAGTACTTC. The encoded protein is CASSPRSPGLASYEQYF.

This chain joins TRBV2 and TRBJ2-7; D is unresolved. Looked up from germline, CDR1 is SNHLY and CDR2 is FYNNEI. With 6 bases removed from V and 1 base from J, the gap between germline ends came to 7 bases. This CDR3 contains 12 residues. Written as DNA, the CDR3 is TGTGCCAGCAGGGCCGCTTCCTACGAGCAGTACTTC. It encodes CASRAASYEQYF.

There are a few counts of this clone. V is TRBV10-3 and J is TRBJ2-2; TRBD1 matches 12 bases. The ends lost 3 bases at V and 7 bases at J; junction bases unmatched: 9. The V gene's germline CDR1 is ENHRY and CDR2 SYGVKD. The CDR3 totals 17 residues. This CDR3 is CAISELPGQGANGELFF. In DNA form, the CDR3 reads TGTGCCATCAGTGAACTGCCGGGACAGGGGGCGAACGGGGAGCTGTTTTTT.